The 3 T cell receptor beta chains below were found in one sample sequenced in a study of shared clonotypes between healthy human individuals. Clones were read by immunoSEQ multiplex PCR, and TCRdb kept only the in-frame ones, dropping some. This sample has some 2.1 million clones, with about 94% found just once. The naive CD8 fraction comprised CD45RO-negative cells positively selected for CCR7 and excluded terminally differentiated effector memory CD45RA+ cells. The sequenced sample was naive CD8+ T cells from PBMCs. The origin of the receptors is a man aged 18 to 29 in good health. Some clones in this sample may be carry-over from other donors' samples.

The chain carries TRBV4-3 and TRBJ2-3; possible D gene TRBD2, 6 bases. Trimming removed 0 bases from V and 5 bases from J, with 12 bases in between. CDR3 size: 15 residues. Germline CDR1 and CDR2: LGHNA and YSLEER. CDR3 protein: CASSQEGGIVDTQYF. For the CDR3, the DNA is TGCGCCAGCAGCCAAGAGGGAGGAATCGTAGATACGCAGTATTTT.

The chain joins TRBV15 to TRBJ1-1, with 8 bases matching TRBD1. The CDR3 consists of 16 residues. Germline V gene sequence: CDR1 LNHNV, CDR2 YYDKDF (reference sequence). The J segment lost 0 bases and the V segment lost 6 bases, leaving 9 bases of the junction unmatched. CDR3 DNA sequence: TGTGCCACCAGACCCGGGACAGGCCTCTTGAACACTGAAGCTTTCTTT. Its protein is CATRPGTGLLNTEAFF.

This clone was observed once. The CDR3 loop is CASSLGKRTGGAFF. DNA of the CDR3: TGTGCCAGCAGCTTGGGTAAAAGGACAGGGGGCGCTTTCTTT. The chain links TRBV7-6 to TRBJ1-1; TRBD1 agrees at 11 bases. The junction had 8 bases not matched to a gene; V was cut back by 3 bases and J by 11 bases. There are 14 residues in the CDR3. CDR1 and CDR2 from the germline V gene are SGHVS and FNYEAQ.